This record looks at one T cell receptor (beta chain) sequence and its context. This clonotype was detected ten times or more. Its antigen has not been determined. Base qualities are missing; no much larger clone stands one base away. Unmatched junction bases come to 6, with V trimmed by 4 bases and J by 4 bases. The CDR3 measures 14 amino acids from cysteine to phenylalanine. Only CDR3 DNA is held: 42 bases, read in frame from base 1. These data are taken from a study of T cells in Graves' hyperthyroidism and ophthalmopathy (dated by TCRdb to about 2019). Describing the broader study: Peripheral blood was collected at initial diagnosis, before any treatment. To identify TCR V-J signatures that set the groups apart, the researchers used a discovery cohort of 100 patients, made up of approximately 43 with Graves' ophthalmopathy and 57 with stable Graves' hyperthyroidism. Prospective prediction of ophthalmopathy was tested in an independent validation cohort of approximately 19 hyperthyroidism patients and some 17 patients who later progressed to ophthalmopathy. The 100 or so discovery patients were randomly divided into training and test sets at a 7:3 ratio. In addition, the study compared T-cell repertoires in thyroid tissue and in blood from roughly 6 Graves' hyperthyroidism patients. Following sampling, methimazole starting at 30 mg daily was given to hyperthyroidism patients, and high-dose intravenous methylprednisolone was given to ophthalmopathy patients. The paper reports TCR Vbeta CDR3 sequencing of approximately 140 peripheral blood samples: approximately 41 ophthalmopathy, over 70 hyperthyroidism and 17 progressor patients. Summary of the overall study and its limitations: In validation, the model predicted progression to ophthalmopathy a median of roughly 6.5 months before onset, with approximately 70% sensitivity and 72.22% specificity. Sample size was not statistically predetermined, and blinding of investigators to group allocation was not performed. Most expanded thyroid clonotypes (frequency above 0.001) were also detected in blood, suggesting blood repertoires may reflect thyroid immune responses. In cross-validation, a model built on a 13 V-J signature told ophthalmopathy apart from stable hyperthyroidism with 87.88% sensitivity and approximately 81% specificity, and in testing the same model reached 80%/75%.

In the ophthalmopathy patients, disease was moderately to severely active, with a Clinical Activity Score of 3 or more, a NOSPECS grade of 4 or more, and a duration of less than 3 months. The study excluded patients with uncontrolled infections, other autoimmune diseases, pregnancy or lactation. Diagnoses were established on the basis of clinical symptoms, serum thyroxine and TRAb, thyroid ultrasound, and orbital computed tomography. Ficoll-Paque density gradient centrifugation was used to isolate PBMCs from approximately 11 ml of fresh peripheral blood. Total RNA was extracted using Trizol reagent, and RNA quality was assessed on an Agilent 2100 Bioanalyzer. TCR beta CDR3 regions were amplified from RNA transcripts. The first round of RT-PCR for the TCR CDR3 was performed with the HTBI primer set and the Qiagen OneStep RT-PCR kit. The libraries were constructed in a second round of multiplex PCR and then size-selected and purified. The libraries were sequenced on an Illumina HiSeq2000 using paired-end 100 bp reads. On the authors' methods: Raw data were processed with SOAPnuke, discarding reads with adapters, uncalled bases, mean Phred below 15, or no exact constant-primer or identifier match. High-quality paired reads were merged using COPE v1.2.5, and each unique nucleotide sequence was defined as a clonotype. MiTCR v1.1 was used to align the clonotypes against IMGT TRBV, TRBD and TRBJ reference segments. Analysis was restricted to V-J combinations with a frequency above 0.0001, which covered just over 98% of repertoires. The TCS score was defined as the ratio of F50 (clonal expansion) to E x V (chaos), calculated using BLOSUM62-based TCRdist between CDR3 peptides within each V-J. Welch's t-statistics and random forest reduced some 510 V-J features to about 12, which were used in a naive Bayes classifier (R e1071). TCRdb applied fastp at Q25 and MiXCR to the public reads, then kept only in-frame beta chains. For every CDR3 protein sequence, its rows merge into one entry that carries the most common genes and DNA. These V and J calls rely on TCRdb rather than the paper's analysis. Within this sample are some 360,000 distinct CDR3 sequences, with about a sixth of them counted one time only. About 16% of the sample belongs to the ten largest clones.

Sequenced material: blood. This clonotype was obtained from a woman aged 40-49 years with Graves' ophthalmopathy. The sequence links TRBV12-3 or TRBV12-4 to TRBJ1-1; 7 middle bases align to TRBD1. The CDR3 region reads CASSSLEGATEAFF. At the DNA level, the sequence is TGTGCCAGCAGTTCTCTTGAGGGGGCCACTGAAGCTTTCTTT.